The TCR beta chain under discussion was sequenced for a study of T cells in Graves' hyperthyroidism and ophthalmopathy. This clonotype was counted ten times or more. The CDR3 covers 13 residues. V was pared by 8 bases and J by 0 bases, with 11 bases between. The TCR beta CDR3 regions underwent amplification using RNA transcripts as the source. TCR CDR3 underwent first-round RT-PCR with the HTBI primer set. TCRdb re-derived calls from the multiplex PCR reads in MiXCR, one entry per CDR3 protein. Here the sample spans hundreds of thousands of distinct CDR3 sequences, approximately 14% being singletons. An absence of ophthalmopathy progression within 18 months meant stable Graves' hyperthyroidism. Used for diagnoses were clinical symptoms, serum thyroxine and TRAb, thyroid ultrasound and orbital computed tomography. Source material for PBMCs was around 10 ml fresh peripheral blood.

The rearrangement uses TRBV12-3 or TRBV12-4 and TRBJ2-7, with D perhaps TRBD2 (6 bases). The specimen was blood. This TCR derives from a woman aged 35 to 49 with Graves' hyperthyroidism. The CDR3 DNA is TGTGCCAGCGGCCAGGGACTCTCCTACGAGCAGTACTTC. Translation: CASGQGLSYEQYF.